Following are 25 T cell receptor beta chains from one sample sequenced in a study of beta chain features in type 1 diabetes. As every portion of the isolated RNA was reverse transcribed, the sequencing read expressed TCRB transcripts. Assay: immunoSEQ multiplex PCR; the TCRdb copy retains only in-frame clones and omits some. This table holds a few hundred thousand clones, about 15% found once. What was sequenced was central memory CD4+ T cells from blood. These receptors originate from a man aged 25-45 years in good health.

This rearrangement joins TRBV18 to TRBJ2-3; 8 bases fit TRBD1. Per the germline V gene, CDR1 is KGHSH and CDR2 is LQKENI. The CDR3 extends over 12 amino acids. Germline trimming cut 5 bases from V and 7 bases from J; bases unmatched to any gene: 2. The chain's CDR3 is CASSYRGNTQYF. The CDR3 DNA reads TGTGCCAGCTCATACAGGGGGAATACGCAGTATTTT.

This clone was counted a few times. The chain is built from TRBV6-5 and TRBJ2-3; 7 positions match TRBD2. With 5 bases clipped from V and 2 bases from J, the junction kept 4 bases outside the gene matches. The CDR3 has 14 amino acids. The germline V gene has CDR1 MNHEY and CDR2 SVGAGI. This chain's CDR3 is CASSAAGHTDTQYF. The CDR3 DNA reads as TGTGCCAGCAGTGCAGCGGGGCACACAGATACGCAGTATTTT.

This clone was seen a few times. The rearrangement links TRBV7-2 to TRBJ2-5, with TRBD2 as a possible D gene (5 bases). The CDR3 is 14 residues long. Trimming pared 3 bases from V and 0 bases from J, leaving 8 bases between. The germline CDR1 and CDR2 sequences are SGHTA and FQGNSA. CDR3 in amino acids: CASSLQDYQETQYF. CDR3 sequence (DNA): TGTGCCAGCAGCTTGCAGGACTACCAAGAGACCCAGTACTTC.

The chain is built from TRBV7-2 and TRBJ2-3, with D perhaps assigned TRBD1 or TRBD2 (6 bases each). Germline CDR1 SGHTA, CDR2 FQGNSA. This CDR3 region has 17 residues. V lost 5 bases and J 4 bases, leaving 22 bases between the germline ends. CDR3 coding DNA: TGTGCCAGCAGCCCCCTTATGGAGCGGGCAGGGGCAGATACGCAGTATTTT. Translating it yields CASSPLMERAGADTQYF.

This chain links TRBV27 with TRBJ2-1, with TRBD2 matching 11 bases. Germline V gene data show CDR1 as MNHEY and CDR2 as SMNVEV (reference sequence). V shed 2 bases, J shed 7 bases, and the junction held 13 bases outside the gene matches. CDR3 length: 18 amino acids. The CDR3 DNA reads as TGTGCCAGCAGTTTAGCTTGGGGTCTAGCGGGGGGTGGTAATGAGCAGTTCTTC. As protein: CASSLAWGLAGGGNEQFF.

This clone was seen only a few times. The chain carries TRBV28 and TRBJ1-4; the match to TRBD1 covers 9 bases. In germline, CDR1 is MDHEN, CDR2 SYDVKM. This CDR3 contains 16 residues. Losses at the gene ends were 6 bases for V and 5 bases for J; bases not matched to a gene: 10. The CDR3 DNA sequence: TGTGCCAGCAGCCCTCCGGGACAGGGTGGAAATGAAAAACTGTTTTTT. It yields the protein CASSPPGQGGNEKLFF.

This clone has a count of ten or more. CDR3 sequence: CASSLAGPQETQYF. DNA of the CDR3: TGTGCCAGCAGCTTAGCGGGACCCCAAGAGACCCAGTACTTC. The chain is built from TRBV7-8 and TRBJ2-5; D possibly matches TRBD1 or TRBD2 (5 bases each). In germline, CDR1 is SGHVS, CDR2 FQNEAQ. CDR3 size: 14 residues. V was clipped by 0 bases and J by 1 base, with 6 bases between them.

The V call is TRBV7-2, the J call TRBJ2-5, with 9 bases fitting TRBD1. The CDR3 spans 14 residues. Germline V gene sequence: CDR1 SGHTA, CDR2 FQGNSA. The V gene end was trimmed by 8 bases and the J gene end by 6 bases; junction bases not matched to a gene: 10. The CDR3 protein is CASSGQGQKKTQYF. CDR3 coding DNA: TGTGCCAGCTCGGGACAGGGCCAGAAAAAGACCCAGTACTTC.

This clone was detected a few times. The chain combines TRBV21-1 with TRBJ2-1; the table's D call TRBD2 went unverified against the DNA. TRBV21-1 constitutes a pseudogene. CDR3 size: 18 residues. CDR3 sequence reads: CASPRGLAGKLPYNEQFF. CDR3 bases: TGTGCCAGCCCCAGGGGGCTAGCGGGAAAACTCCCGTACAATGAGCAGTTCTTC.

The V gene is TRBV18, the J gene TRBJ2-2; D unclear. Trimming took off 2 bases at V and 5 bases at J, with 15 bases between the two ends. This CDR3 contains 16 residues. Per germline, CDR1 KGHSH and CDR2 LQKENI. The CDR3 sequence: CASSPSVEGLTGELFF. The CDR3 nucleotides read TGTGCCAGCTCACCATCAGTCGAAGGGTTGACCGGGGAGCTGTTTTTT.

This clone was seen many times. The V gene is TRBV19, the J gene TRBJ1-1; the D gene is possibly TRBD1 (5 bases). Germline V gene data show CDR1 as LNHDA and CDR2 as SQIVND (reference sequence). The V gene lost 7 bases and the J gene lost 5 bases, with 20 bases spanning the gap. This CDR3 is built from 15 residues. CDR3 protein: CASTIGWGRRTEAFF. The CDR3 DNA sequence: TGTGCCAGTACCATAGGTTGGGGGAGGCGAACTGAAGCTTTCTTT.

The V and J genes are TRBV11-3 and TRBJ1-1; no clear D gene. The CDR3 covers 14 residues. The germline gives CDR1 SGHNT, CDR2 YENEEA. Trimming removed 5 bases at V and 1 base at J, with 11 bases between. The CDR3 sequence is CASSIRSENTEAFF. The DNA of the CDR3 is TGTGCCAGCAGCATCCGGTCCGAGAACACTGAAGCTTTCTTT.

The chain employs TRBV6-5 and TRBJ1-6; 8 nucleotides match TRBD1. The CDR3 runs 15 residues. Per the germline V gene, CDR1 is MNHEY and CDR2 is SVGAGI. V was clipped by 4 bases and J by 8 bases; unmatched bases: 7. The CDR3 DNA reads as TGTGCCAGCAGTTGGTCGGACAGGGTGGATTCACCCCTCCACTTT. It encodes CASSWSDRVDSPLHF.

This clone was recorded a few times. This chain joins TRBV9 and TRBJ2-2; D gene ambiguous. The CDR3 covers 13 residues. CDR1 and CDR2 (germline): SGDLS, YYNGEE. Trimming cost V 3 bases and J 7 bases, with 10 bases left between them. DNA of the CDR3: TGTGCCAGCAGCGCACCCGGTGGCGGGGAGCTGTTTTTT. This translates into CASSAPGGGELFF.

A few counts support this clone. This chain connects TRBV7-8 to TRBJ2-2; D possibly corresponds to TRBD2 (6 bases). Trimming removed 7 bases at V and 4 bases at J, with 13 bases between. In germline, CDR1 is SGHVS, CDR2 FQNEAQ. The CDR3 covers 14 residues. The CDR3 here is CASNRDSFTGELFF. The CDR3, as DNA: TGTGCCAGCAATCGGGACTCCTTCACCGGGGAGCTGTTTTTT.

At least ten counts were recorded for this clone. This chain uses TRBV10-2 with TRBJ2-7; D gene ambiguous. The CDR3 is 13 amino acids. Germline CDR1 and CDR2: WSHSY and SAAADI. Trimming left V 3 bases short and J 4 bases short, with 10 bases between. CDR3 nucleotides: TGCGCCAGCAGTGAAGCCGGCCTTTACGAGCAGTACTTC. Translated, it gives CASSEAGLYEQYF.

In its sample, this clone was seen a few times. The chain combines TRBV4-1 with TRBJ2-3; TRBD1 or TRBD2 may be the D gene (5 bases each). V was pared by 4 bases and J by 1 base, with 21 bases between. The germline V gene has CDR1 MGHRA and CDR2 YSYEKL. The CDR3 loop spans 18 amino acids. The CDR3 region is CASSPYGRGAPGTDTQYF. CDR3 nucleotide sequence: TGCGCCAGCAGCCCCTACGGTCGAGGGGCGCCTGGCACAGATACGCAGTATTTT.

The gene calls are TRBV27 and TRBJ2-1; 12 nucleotides line up with TRBD2. This CDR3 is 17 amino acids long. Germline values: CDR1 MNHEY, CDR2 SMNVEV (reference sequence). V was clipped by 6 bases and J by 8 bases; unmatched bases: 14. The CDR3 DNA is TGTGCCAGCAGCCCCGGCGAGAGACTAGCGGGAGTCCATGAGCAGTTCTTC. Protein sequence: CASSPGERLAGVHEQFF.

The chain carries TRBV6-6 and TRBJ1-5, with 9 positions matching TRBD1. The CDR3 is made up of 15 amino acids. Trimming took 7 bases from V and 4 from J; bases not matched to a gene: 8. CDR1 is MNHNY, CDR2 SVGAGI, per germline (reference sequence). The CDR3 DNA sequence: TGTGCCAGCAACGAACAGGGGGCAAGTAATCAGCCCCAGCATTTT. Its translation is CASNEQGASNQPQHF.

As regards this clone: The sample holds other DNA sequences that translate to the same CDR3. The chain is built from TRBV27 and TRBJ2-2, with D perhaps TRBD2 (5 bases). Germline CDR1 and CDR2: MNHEY and SMNVEV (reference sequence). The V end was cut by 6 bases, the J end by 0 bases, with 8 bases between. The CDR3 loop spans 14 amino acids. CDR3 sequence reads: CASRRASNTGELFF. DNA of the CDR3: TGTGCCAGCAGGCGGGCTTCGAACACCGGGGAGCTGTTTTTT.

The gene calls are TRBV2 and TRBJ1-2; the D is unclear. The CDR3 spans 12 residues. V was clipped by 3 bases and J by 10 bases, with 12 bases between them. CDR1 SNHLY and CDR2 FYNNEI come from the germline V gene. The CDR3 bases are TGTGCCAGCAGTGAGGTTGGCCCCTCCTACACCTTC. This translates into CASSEVGPSYTF. Variable domain in full (rest from reference TRBV2 and TRBJ1-2): EPEVTQTPSHQVTQMGQEVILRCVPISNHLYFYWYRQILGQKVEFLVSFYNNEISEKSEIFDDQFSVERPDGSNFTLKIRSTKLEDSAMYFCASSEVGPSYTFGSGTRLTVV.

The chain couples TRBV7-6 to TRBJ2-2; 9 bases are shared with TRBD2. After removal of 5 bases from V and 5 bases from J, the junction contained 9 bases not matched to a gene. This CDR3 has 16 amino acids. Germline CDR1 reads SGHVS; CDR2 reads FNYEAQ. CDR3 amino acids: CASSPSPGLATGELFF. Here the CDR3 DNA reads TGTGCCAGCAGCCCCTCCCCGGGACTAGCAACCGGGGAGCTGTTTTTT.

This clone was seen a handful of times. The chain employs TRBV7-2 and TRBJ2-7; 8 nucleotides agree with TRBD2. Trimming at V came to 3 bases and at J to 4 bases, leaving 5 bases not matched to a gene. The CDR3 sequence is 14 residues long. Germline V gene sequence: CDR1 SGHTA, CDR2 FQGNSA. The CDR3 coding sequence is TGTGCCAGCAGCTTCGGGGGGGCCTTTTACGAGCAGTACTTC. It encodes CASSFGGAFYEQYF.

The table lists this clone with a few counts. The chain recombines TRBV4-3 with TRBJ2-2; 12 positions match TRBD2. CDR1 is LGHNA and CDR2 is YSLEER in the germline V gene. V trimming: 1 base; J trimming: 6 bases; junction bases outside the gene matches: 3. The CDR3 length is 16 residues. CDR3 nucleotides: TGCGCCAGCAGCCAAGGACTAGCGGGGGAAGCCGGGGAGCTGTTTTTT. This sequence encodes CASSQGLAGEAGELFF.

This clone was picked up a small number of times. The chain combines TRBV4-1 with TRBJ1-4; the D gene is possibly TRBD1 (5 bases). CDR3 length: 14 amino acids. Germline-derived CDR1 and CDR2 are MGHRA and YSYEKL. Trimming pared 3 bases from V and 8 bases from J, leaving 13 bases between. CDR3 loop: CASSQSGTREKLFF. The CDR3 coding sequence is TGCGCCAGCAGCCAGTCCGGGACTCGGGAAAAACTGTTTTTT.